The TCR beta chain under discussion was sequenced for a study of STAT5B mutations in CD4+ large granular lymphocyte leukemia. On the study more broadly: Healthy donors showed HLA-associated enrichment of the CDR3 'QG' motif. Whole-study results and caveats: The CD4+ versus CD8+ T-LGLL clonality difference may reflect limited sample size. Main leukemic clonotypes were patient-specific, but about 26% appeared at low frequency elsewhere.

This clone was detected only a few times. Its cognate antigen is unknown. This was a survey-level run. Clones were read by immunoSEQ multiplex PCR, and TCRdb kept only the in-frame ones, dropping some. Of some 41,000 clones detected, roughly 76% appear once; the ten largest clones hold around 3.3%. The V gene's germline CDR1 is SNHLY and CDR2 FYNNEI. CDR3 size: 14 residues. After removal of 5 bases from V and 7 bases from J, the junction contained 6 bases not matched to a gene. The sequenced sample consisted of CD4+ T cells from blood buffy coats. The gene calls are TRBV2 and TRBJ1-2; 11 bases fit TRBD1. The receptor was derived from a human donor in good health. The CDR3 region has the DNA TGTGCCAGCAGTCGGGACAGGGGGGTTTCTGGCTACACCTTC. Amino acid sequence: CASSRDRGVSGYTF. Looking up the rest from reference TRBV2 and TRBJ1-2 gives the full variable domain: EPEVTQTPSHQVTQMGQEVILRCVPISNHLYFYWYRQILGQKVEFLVSFYNNEISEKSEIFDDQFSVERPDGSNFTLKIRSTKLEDSAMYFCASSRDRGVSGYTFGSGTRLTVV.